This is a list of T cell receptor beta chains from one sample in a study of cytomegalovirus exposure and HLA in healthy donors. Method: immunoSEQ multiplex PCR; TCRdb's copy keeps in-frame clones and lacks some. The sample contains more than 80,000 clones, roughly 80% of which appear only once. Input material: PBMCs. The receptors stem from a girl aged 2 to 9 in good health and CMV-seropositive. CDR3s include the opening cysteine and the closing phenylalanine or tryptophan. D genes are given only for firm matches. Some rows mark clone size as missing; the rest say once, few, many or name a class of expanded clone.

TRBV18,NA,NA,TRBJ1-2,CASSPGLNYGYTF,TGTGCCAGCTCACCGGGCCTTAACTATGGCTACACCTTC
TRBV7-9,NA,NA,TRBJ1-1,CASSRGWTEAFF,TGTGCCAGCAGCCGGGGATGGACTGAAGCTTTCTTT
TRBV29-1,NA,NA,TRBJ2-2,CSVRNTGELFF,TGCAGCGTGAGGAACACCGGGGAGCTGTTTTTT
TRBV5-1,TRBD1,NA,TRBJ1-2,CASRTDRAYGYTF,TGCGCCAGCAGGACCGACAGGGCCTATGGCTACACCTTC
TRBV7-2,TRBD2,NA,TRBJ2-7,CASSRGGVYEQYF,TGTGCCAGCAGCCGGGGGGGAGTCTACGAGCAGTACTTC
TRBV5-1,NA,NA,TRBJ2-1,CASSLTNAYNEQFF,TGCGCCAGCAGCTTGACTAATGCCTACAATGAGCAGTTCTTC
TRBV2,TRBD1,few,TRBJ1-4,CASSPGTGDNEKLFF,TGTGCCAGCAGTCCCGGGACAGGGGATAATGAAAAACTGTTTTTT
TRBV6-5,NA,NA,TRBJ2-7,CASSYSFHEQYF,TGTGCCAGCAGTTACTCCTTCCACGAGCAGTACTTC
TRBV4-3,TRBD2,NA,TRBJ2-7,CASSHTTFGLAGGPGRYEQYF,TGCGCCAGCAGCCATACAACATTCGGACTAGCGGGAGGCCCTGGCAGGTACGAGCAGTACTTC
TRBV27,NA,once,TRBJ2-7,CASSLYGGEQYF,TGTGCCAGCAGCCTATACGGGGGCGAGCAGTACTTC
TRBV6-5,NA,NA,TRBJ1-5,CASRAGNQPQHF,TGTGCCAGCAGGGCGGGCAATCAGCCCCAGCATTTT
TRBV7-9,TRBD2,NA,TRBJ2-7,CASSSGQPGLAGDEQYF,TGTGCCAGCAGCTCGGGACAGCCCGGACTAGCGGGAGACGAGCAGTACTTC
TRBV7-8,TRBD2,NA,TRBJ2-1,CASTNRDRLAGGIRNEQFF,TGTGCCAGCACAAACCGGGACCGACTAGCGGGAGGGATCCGGAATGAGCAGTTCTTC
TRBV6-1,NA,NA,TRBJ1-5,CASRTSGPQHF,TGTGCCAGCAGGACGTCGGGGCCCCAGCATTTT
TRBV6-1,TRBD1,NA,TRBJ2-1,CASTGTGGYNEQFF,TGTGCCAGCACGGGGACAGGGGGATATAATGAGCAGTTCTTC
TRBV5-6,NA,NA,TRBJ2-7,CASRVGWSGTYEQYF,TGTGCCAGCAGGGTAGGATGGAGCGGCACCTACGAGCAGTACTTC
TRBV29-1,TRBD1,NA,TRBJ2-7,CSAAGTDYEQYF,TGCAGCGCAGCCGGGACAGACTACGAGCAGTACTTC
TRBV19,NA,NA,TRBJ1-4,CASKTPQDHEKLFF,TGTGCCTCAAAGACCCCACAGGACCATGAAAAACTGTTTTTT
TRBV27,NA,NA,TRBJ1-4,CASGLRGLGEKLFF,TGTGCCAGCGGGTTAAGGGGGTTGGGTGAAAAACTGTTTTTT
TRBV4-1,NA,NA,TRBJ2-7,CASSHLADYSYEQYF,TGCGCCAGCAGCCACTTAGCGGATTACTCCTACGAGCAGTACTTC
TRBV18,TRBD1,NA,TRBJ2-3,CASSRGQKVDTQYF,TGTGCCAGCTCCCGGGGACAGAAGGTGGATACGCAGTATTTT
TRBV2,TRBD2,NA,TRBJ2-1,CASSPISGRSYNEQFF,TGTGCCAGCAGTCCGATTAGCGGGAGATCCTACAATGAGCAGTTCTTC
TRBV5-1,NA,once,TRBJ2-5,CASSLPSHRILQETQYF,TGCGCCAGCAGCCTTCCCTCCCACAGGATACTCCAAGAGACCCAGTACTTC
TRBV4-1,NA,NA,TRBJ1-1,CASSQPQQARTEAFF,TGCGCCAGCAGCCAACCTCAACAGGCGCGGACTGAAGCTTTCTTT
TRBV7-9,TRBD1,NA,TRBJ1-2,CASSFTRTGVNYGYTF,TGTGCCAGCAGCTTCACAAGGACAGGGGTCAACTATGGCTACACCTTC
TRBV6-5,TRBD2,NA,TRBJ2-1,CASSRGGGYNEQFF,TGTGCCAGCAGCCGGGGCGGGGGGTACAATGAGCAGTTCTTC
TRBV27,TRBD1,NA,TRBJ1-2,CASSVTGNYGYTF,TGTGCCAGCAGCGTGACAGGGAACTATGGCTACACCTTC
TRBV10-1,NA,NA,TRBJ2-7,CASPGQAGTYEQYF,TGCGCCAGCCCGGGCCAAGCGGGCACCTACGAGCAGTACTTC
TRBV4-2,NA,NA,TRBJ2-3,CASSQGVFTDTQYF,TGTGCCAGCAGCCAAGGAGTGTTCACAGATACGCAGTATTTT
TRBV19,TRBD1,once,TRBJ2-7,CASSTGGYEQYF,TGTGCCAGTTCGACAGGGGGCTACGAGCAGTACTTC
TRBV6-6,NA,NA,TRBJ2-7,CASSYSGSSYEQYF,TGTGCCAGCAGTTACTCAGGGAGCTCCTACGAGCAGTACTTC
TRBV13,TRBD2,NA,TRBJ2-7,CASSLVTSGEQYF,TGTGCCAGCAGCTTAGTGACTAGCGGCGAGCAGTACTTC
TRBV7-9,TRBD2,few,TRBJ2-6,CASSLSVGGFSGANVLTF,TGTGCCAGCAGCTTATCCGTGGGAGGGTTTTCTGGGGCCAACGTCCTGACTTTC
TRBV6-1,TRBD1,few,TRBJ1-2,CASSVRDSYGYTF,TGTGCCAGCAGTGTCCGGGACAGTTATGGCTACACCTTC
TRBV19,TRBD1,NA,TRBJ1-2,CASTEWDREGYTF,TGTGCCAGTACCGAATGGGACAGGGAGGGCTACACCTTC
TRBV5-6,NA,NA,TRBJ1-4,CASSLRGFNEKLFF,TGTGCCAGCAGCTTGCGGGGGTTTAATGAAAAACTGTTTTTT
TRBV2,TRBD1,NA,TRBJ1-5,CASSGGDRNQPQHF,TGTGCCAGCAGTGGCGGGGACAGGAATCAGCCCCAGCATTTT
TRBV6-1,TRBD1,NA,TRBJ1-1,CASSGLRGLVTEAFF,TGTGCCAGCAGTGGATTAAGGGGGCTGGTGACTGAAGCTTTCTTT
TRBV27,TRBD1,few,TRBJ2-3,CASSRLRRTGPDTQYF,TGTGCCAGCAGTCGTCTACGACGGACAGGGCCAGATACGCAGTATTTT
TRBV7-9,NA,NA,TRBJ2-3,CASSPARVNPDTQYF,TGTGCCAGCAGCCCCGCCAGGGTCAACCCAGATACGCAGTATTTT
TRBV6-5,NA,NA,TRBJ1-5,CASSPGPNQPQHF,TGTGCCAGCAGTCCTGGGCCAAATCAGCCCCAGCATTTT
TRBV10-3,NA,NA,TRBJ2-7,CAISGESGGSEQYF,TGTGCCATCTCGGGGGAATCCGGGGGATCCGAGCAGTACTTC